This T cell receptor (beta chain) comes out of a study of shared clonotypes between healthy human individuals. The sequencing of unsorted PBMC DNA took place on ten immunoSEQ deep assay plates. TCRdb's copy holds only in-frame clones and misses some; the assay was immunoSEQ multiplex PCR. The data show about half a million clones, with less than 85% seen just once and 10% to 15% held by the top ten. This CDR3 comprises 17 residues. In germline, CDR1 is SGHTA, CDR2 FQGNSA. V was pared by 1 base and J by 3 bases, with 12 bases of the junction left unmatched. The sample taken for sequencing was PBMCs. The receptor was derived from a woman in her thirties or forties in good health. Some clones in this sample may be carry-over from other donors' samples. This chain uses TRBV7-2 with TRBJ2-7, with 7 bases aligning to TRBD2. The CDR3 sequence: CASSLVSLAVANYEQYF. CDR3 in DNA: TGTGCCAGCAGCTTAGTATCTCTAGCGGTAGCCAACTACGAGCAGTACTTC.